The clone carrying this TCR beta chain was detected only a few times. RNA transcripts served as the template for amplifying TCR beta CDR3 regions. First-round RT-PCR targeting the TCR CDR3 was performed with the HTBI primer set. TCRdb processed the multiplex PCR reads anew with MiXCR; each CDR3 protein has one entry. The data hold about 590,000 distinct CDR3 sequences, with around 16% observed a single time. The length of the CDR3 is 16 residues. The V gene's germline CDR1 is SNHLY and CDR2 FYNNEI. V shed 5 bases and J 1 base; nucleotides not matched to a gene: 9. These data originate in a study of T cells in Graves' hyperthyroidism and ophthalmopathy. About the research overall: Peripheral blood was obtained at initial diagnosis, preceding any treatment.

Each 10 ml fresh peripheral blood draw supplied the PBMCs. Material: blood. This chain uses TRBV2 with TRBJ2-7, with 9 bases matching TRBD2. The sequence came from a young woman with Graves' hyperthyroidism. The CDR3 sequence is CASSPLRLAESYEQYF. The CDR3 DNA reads TGTGCCAGCAGTCCACTTCGACTAGCGGAGTCCTACGAGCAGTACTTC.